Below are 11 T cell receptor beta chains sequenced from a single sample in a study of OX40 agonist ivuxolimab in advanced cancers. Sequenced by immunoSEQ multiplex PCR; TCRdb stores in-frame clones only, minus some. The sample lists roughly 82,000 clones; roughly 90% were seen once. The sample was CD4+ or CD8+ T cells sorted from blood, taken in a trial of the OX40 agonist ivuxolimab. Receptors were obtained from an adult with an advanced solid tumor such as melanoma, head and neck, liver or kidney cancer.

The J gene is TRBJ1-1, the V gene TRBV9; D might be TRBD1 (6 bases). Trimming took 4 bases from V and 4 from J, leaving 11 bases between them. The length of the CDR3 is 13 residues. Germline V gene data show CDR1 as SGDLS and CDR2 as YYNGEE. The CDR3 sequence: CASSPTGATEAFF. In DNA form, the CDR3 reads TGTGCCAGCAGCCCGACAGGTGCCACTGAAGCTTTCTTT.

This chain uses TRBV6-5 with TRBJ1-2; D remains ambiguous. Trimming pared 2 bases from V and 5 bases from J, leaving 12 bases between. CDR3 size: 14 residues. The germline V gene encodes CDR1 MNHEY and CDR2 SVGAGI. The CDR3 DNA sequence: TGTGCCAGCAGTTACCCCAGGCCCCCATATGGCTACACCTTC. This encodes CASSYPRPPYGYTF.

CDR3 sequence reads: CASSFGRWDNQPQHF. The CDR3 DNA follows: TGTGCCAGCAGTTTTGGTAGGTGGGACAATCAGCCCCAGCATTTT. The J gene is TRBJ1-5, the V gene TRBV28; no clear D. This CDR3 is built from 15 residues. The germline V gene encodes CDR1 MDHEN and CDR2 SYDVKM. The V end was cut by 3 bases, the J end by 3 bases, with 12 bases between.

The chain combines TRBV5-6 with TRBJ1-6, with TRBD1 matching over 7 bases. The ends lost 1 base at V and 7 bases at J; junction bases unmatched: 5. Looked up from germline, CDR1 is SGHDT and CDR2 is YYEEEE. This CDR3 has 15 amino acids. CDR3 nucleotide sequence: TGTGCCAGCAGCTTGTTACAGGGGCTGAATTCACCCCTCCACTTT. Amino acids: CASSLLQGLNSPLHF.

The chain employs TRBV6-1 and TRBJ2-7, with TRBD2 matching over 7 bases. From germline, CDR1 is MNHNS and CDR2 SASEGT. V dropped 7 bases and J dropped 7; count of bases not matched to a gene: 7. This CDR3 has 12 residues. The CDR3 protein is CASKLALGEQYF. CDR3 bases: TGTGCCAGCAAACTAGCGTTGGGAGAGCAGTACTTC.

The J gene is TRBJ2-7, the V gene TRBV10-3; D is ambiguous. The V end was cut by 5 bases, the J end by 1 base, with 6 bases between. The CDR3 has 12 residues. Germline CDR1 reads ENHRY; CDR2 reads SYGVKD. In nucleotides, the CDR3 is TGTGCCATCAGTCCGGGTTCCTACGAGCAGTACTTC. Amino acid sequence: CAISPGSYEQYF.

Written as DNA, the CDR3 is TGTGCCAGCAGCTTAGTAGTGAACACTGAAGCTTTCTTT. Translated, it gives CASSLVVNTEAFF. The J gene is TRBJ1-1, the V gene TRBV7-9; the D is unclear. This CDR3 comprises 13 residues. Trimming took off 1 base at V and 0 bases at J, with 3 bases between the two ends. Germline CDR1 reads SEHNR; CDR2 reads FQNEAQ (reference sequence).

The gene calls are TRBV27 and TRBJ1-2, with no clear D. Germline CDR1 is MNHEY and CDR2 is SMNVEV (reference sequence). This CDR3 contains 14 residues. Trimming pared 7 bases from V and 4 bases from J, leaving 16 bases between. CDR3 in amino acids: CASTRRAGSYGYTF. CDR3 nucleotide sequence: TGTGCCAGCACCCGACGGGCCGGATCCTATGGCTACACCTTC.

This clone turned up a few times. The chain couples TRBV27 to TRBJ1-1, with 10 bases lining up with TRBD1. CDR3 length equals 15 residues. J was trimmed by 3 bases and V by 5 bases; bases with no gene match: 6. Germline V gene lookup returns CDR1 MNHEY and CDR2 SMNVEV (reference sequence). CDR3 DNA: TGTGCCAGCAGTCCCTGGGACAGGGGATACACTGAAGCTTTCTTT. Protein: CASSPWDRGYTEAFF.

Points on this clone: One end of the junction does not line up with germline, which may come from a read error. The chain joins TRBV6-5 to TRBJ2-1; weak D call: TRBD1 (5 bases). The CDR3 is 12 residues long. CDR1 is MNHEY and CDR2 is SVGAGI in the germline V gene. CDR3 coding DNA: TGTGCCAGCTATTCCCTAGGGGCCCCCCCGGTCTTC. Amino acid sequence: CASYSLGAPPVF.

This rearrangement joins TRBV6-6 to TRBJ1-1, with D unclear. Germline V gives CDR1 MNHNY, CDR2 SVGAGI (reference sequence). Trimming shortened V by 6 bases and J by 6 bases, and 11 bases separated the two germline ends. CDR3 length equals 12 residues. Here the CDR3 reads CASRPPRAEAFF. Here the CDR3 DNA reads TGTGCCAGCAGGCCTCCAAGAGCTGAAGCTTTCTTT.